What follows is one T cell receptor beta chain and its context. This sample is drawn from a study of blood T cell repertoires in COVID-19. Profiling relied on immunoSEQ multiplex PCR, and the TCRdb table lists in-frame clones only, not all of them. Of 400,000 to 550,000 clones listed, approximately 90% are singletons. The sequencing sample was made of peripheral blood. This clonotype was sampled from a woman in her 30s with acute or convalescent COVID-19.

The CDR3 DNA sequence: TGTGCCAGCAGCTTAGCGCGGAGGACCGGGGAAGCTTTCTTT. Its protein is CASSLARRTGEAFF. This rearrangement joins TRBV7-2 to TRBJ1-1; D is unresolved. The CDR3 spans 14 residues. Per germline, CDR1 SGHTA and CDR2 FQGNSA. Between the trimmed V and J ends, which lost 0 bases and 8 bases, there was a span of 13 bases.